This TCR beta chain emerged from a study of blood T cell repertoires in COVID-19. At the level of the study: Samples representing acute and convalescent COVID-19 were sourced from the United States, Italy and Spain. The cDNA or gDNA used as material had been derived from T cells, B-cell-depleted T cells, or PBMCs.

The ends lost 3 bases at V and 2 bases at J; junction bases unmatched: 4. The CDR3 extends over 15 amino acids. Germline V lookup: CDR1 MDHEN, CDR2 SYDVKM. Per the original data handling: Amplification of reference gene primers was used by the study to estimate nucleated cell counts. The table came from immunoSEQ multiplex PCR; TCRdb's copy has only in-frame clones and leaves some out. D and trimming were read from the DNA, whereas the V and J calls and clone size are those reported in that table. This table has under 250,000 clones, about 82% appearing once. This clone appeared a few times. The sample consisted of peripheral blood. This rearrangement joins TRBV28 to TRBJ1-2, with 9 positions matching TRBD1. This TCR was sampled from a man aged 80 or over with acute or convalescent COVID-19. The CDR3 region has the DNA TGTGCCAGCAGTTTGGGACAGGGTAAAAACTATGGCTACACCTTC. This sequence encodes CASSLGQGKNYGYTF.